The T cell receptor beta chain under discussion was sequenced for a study of shared clonotypes between healthy human individuals. A note on this clone: Its antigen is unknown.

As handled by the study authors: Because ImmunoSEQ provided only junction sequences with no quality scores, the filtering differed. Profiling relied on immunoSEQ multiplex PCR, and the TCRdb table lists in-frame clones only, not all of them. V and J calls and clone size are given by that table; D and trimming were obtained from the DNA. Here the sample spans 550,000 to 800,000 clones, approximately 79% being singletons. Notes on the study in general: What limited the represented genetic and exposure-history diversity was the small number of donors.

The sequencing sample was made of memory CD4+ T cells sorted from blood. Subset in this sample: CD45RA-negative fraction. This receptor was taken from a woman aged 30 to 39 in good health.

DNA for the CDR3: TGTGCCAGCAGTGAAAGGCCCGGGGACCGCTACGAGCAGTACTTC. Its translation: CASSERPGDRYEQYF. The chain joins TRBV25-1 to TRBJ2-7; D assignment may be TRBD1 or TRBD2 (5 bases each). Germline V lookup: CDR1 MGHDK, CDR2 SYGVNS. This CDR3 is 15 amino acids long. Trimming removed 2 bases from V and 3 bases from J, with 14 bases in between.